This T cell receptor (beta chain) was obtained from a study of blood T cell repertoires in COVID-19. About the research overall: PBMCs, B-cell-depleted T cells, or T cells provided the cDNA or gDNA that made up the material.

The protocol was immunoSEQ multiplex PCR, while the TCRdb copy is restricted to in-frame clones and leaves out a portion. The profile shows 65,000 to 80,000 clones, around 90% of them singletons. For this clone: Distinct nucleotide sequences in the sample also encode this CDR3.

The CDR3 has 15 residues. Germline values: CDR1 SGHRS, CDR2 YFSETQ. The junction had 2 bases not matched to a gene; V was cut back by 3 bases and J by 1 base. The source of this sequence is a human donor in a cohort sampled during active COVID-19. The chain has TRBV5-1 and TRBJ2-2, with 8 nucleotides matching TRBD1. The specimen was peripheral blood. CDR3 sequence: CASSSGQGNTGELFF. The CDR3 DNA sequence: TGCGCCAGCAGCTCCGGACAGGGGAACACCGGGGAGCTGTTTTTT. Complete variable domain (other parts from reference TRBV5-1 and TRBJ2-2): KAGVTQTPRYLIKTRGQQVTLSCSPISGHRSVSWYQQTPGQGLQFLFEYFSETQRNKGNFPGRFSGRQFSNSRSEMNVSTLELGDSALYLCASSSGQGNTGELFFGEGSRLTVL.